A selection of T cell receptor beta chains follows, all from one sample in a study of cytomegalovirus exposure and HLA in healthy donors. Profiling relied on immunoSEQ multiplex PCR, and the TCRdb table lists in-frame clones only, not all of them. This table has over 150,000 clones, more than 75% appearing once. Sequenced: PBMCs. These receptors were taken from a woman between 40 and 55 years old in good health and CMV-seropositive. Both conserved end residues are part of each CDR3. A D gene is named only where the DNA matches it firmly. Clone size is not always given. Where it is, it says once, few, many or a class for expanded clones.

TRBV2,TRBJ1-5,-,-,CASSEGRGYNQPQHF,TGTGCCAGCAGTGAAGGACGGGGGTACAATCAGCCCCAGCATTTT
TRBV10-3,TRBJ2-7,TRBD2,-,CAISDSGRRPYEQYF,TGTGCCATCTCCGATAGCGGGAGGAGGCCCTACGAGCAGTACTTC
TRBV19,TRBJ1-4,-,-,CASSTEANEKLFF,TGTGCCAGTAGTACCGAGGCCAATGAAAAACTGTTTTTT
TRBV18,TRBJ1-1,-,-,CASSPISTAKAFF,TGTGCCAGCTCACCAATAAGTACAGCTAAAGCTTTCTTT
TRBV30,TRBJ2-2,TRBD1,-,CACDRGNTGELFF,TGTGCCTGCGACAGGGGGAACACCGGGGAGCTGTTTTTT
TRBV2,TRBJ1-2,TRBD1,-,CASSAGQGDRGYTF,TGTGCCAGCAGTGCGGGACAGGGGGATCGGGGCTACACCTTC
TRBV7-3,TRBJ2-3,-,-,CASSSSTDTQYF,TGTGCCAGCAGCAGCAGCACAGATACGCAGTATTTT
TRBV29-1,TRBJ2-7,TRBD1,once,CSVMGQLAYEQYF,TGCAGCGTCATGGGACAGTTAGCCTACGAGCAGTACTTC
TRBV28,TRBJ1-2,-,-,CASSPGAVYGYTF,TGTGCCAGCAGTCCTGGGGCAGTCTATGGCTACACCTTC
TRBV14,TRBJ2-7,TRBD2,-,CASSGRTSVYEQYF,TGTGCCAGCAGCGGCCGGACTAGCGTCTACGAGCAGTACTTC
TRBV30,TRBJ2-1,TRBD2,-,CAWSSTLAYRYFF,TGTGCCTGGAGTAGTACACTAGCGTATCGATATTTCTTC
TRBV18,TRBJ2-5,TRBD2,-,CASSPALGGQETQYF,TGTGCCAGCTCACCAGCGTTGGGAGGGCAAGAGACCCAGTACTTC
TRBV29-1,TRBJ2-5,TRBD2,-,CSVVYFGRGETQYF,TGCAGCGTTGTTTACTTCGGGAGGGGAGAGACCCAGTACTTC
TRBV7-8,TRBJ2-3,TRBD2,-,CASSPYRSSGSTDTQYF,TGTGCCAGCAGCCCCTACCGTAGTAGCGGGAGCACAGATACGCAGTATTTT
TRBV20-1,TRBJ1-2,-,-,CSARHGDGYTF,TGCAGTGCTAGACACGGGGATGGCTACACCTTC
TRBV11-2,TRBJ2-7,TRBD2,-,CASSVGRAYEQYF,TGTGCCAGCAGTGTCGGGAGGGCCTACGAGCAGTACTTC
TRBV7-3,TRBJ2-3,-,-,CASSLSGRADTQYF,TGTGCCAGCAGCTTATCCGGGCGGGCAGATACGCAGTATTTT
TRBV7-3,TRBJ2-1,-,once,CASSLRGLNEQFF,TGTGCCAGCAGCTTAAGAGGTCTCAATGAGCAGTTCTTC
TRBV19,TRBJ2-3,TRBD2,-,CASSIGLAVTDTQYF,TGTGCCAGTAGTATCGGACTAGCGGTCACAGATACGCAGTATTTT
TRBV4-2,TRBJ2-7,TRBD2,once,CASSQTRTSGGLSSYEQYF,TGTGCCAGCAGCCAGACCCGGACCTCGGGGGGACTAAGCTCCTACGAGCAGTACTTC
TRBV7-9,TRBJ2-7,TRBD2,once,CASSSSGDYEQYF,TGTGCCAGCAGCTCTAGCGGGGACTACGAGCAGTACTTC
TRBV28,TRBJ2-5,TRBD2,-,CASSLRTSGSRETQYF,TGTGCCAGCAGTTTAAGGACTAGCGGGAGTCGAGAGACCCAGTACTTC
TRBV7-2,TRBJ2-7,-,-,CASSQDNPPYEQYF,TGTGCCAGCAGTCAGGATAACCCCCCCTACGAGCAGTACTTC
TRBV9,TRBJ2-3,TRBD2,-,CASSVGTSGRGRISDTQYF,TGTGCCAGCAGCGTAGGGACTAGCGGGAGGGGCCGTATCAGCGATACGCAGTATTTT
TRBV19,TRBJ1-2,-,-,CAVRDTDVYGYTF,TGTGCCGTCCGGGACACGGACGTCTATGGCTACACCTTC
TRBV5-4,TRBJ2-6,TRBD2,-,CASSLGGAGGVGSGANVLTF,TGTGCCAGCAGCTTGGGAGGTGCGGGAGGGGTTGGCTCTGGGGCCAACGTCCTGACTTTC
TRBV5-1,TRBJ1-3,-,-,CASSPSLDGNSGNTIYF,TGCGCCAGCAGCCCGTCCCTAGACGGAAACTCTGGAAACACCATATATTTT
TRBV5-6,TRBJ2-7,-,few,CASSLHPQGRVNEQYF,TGTGCCAGCAGCCTACACCCCCAGGGGCGAGTAAACGAGCAGTACTTC
TRBV10-3,TRBJ1-1,-,-,CAISEGRASEAFF,TGTGCCATCAGTGAGGGGCGGGCGTCTGAAGCTTTCTTT
TRBV7-8,TRBJ1-5,-,few,CASSSINTNQPQHF,TGTGCCAGCAGCTCCATAAACACGAATCAGCCCCAGCATTTT
TRBV11-2,TRBJ2-3,TRBD1,-,CASSPGQGTDTQYF,TGTGCCAGCAGTCCCGGACAGGGGACAGATACGCAGTATTTT